This T cell receptor beta chain derives from a study of blood T cell repertoires in COVID-19. Recruits, aged roughly 18 to 100 years, lived in 24 US areas. Data came from immunoSEQ multiplex PCR; TCRdb stores just in-frame clones and leaves some out. The repertoire includes about 480,000 clones, 85% to 90% of them detected once, and approximately 2% sits in the top ten. CDR1 is ENHRY, CDR2 SYGVKD, per germline. CDR3 length equals 16 residues. V was clipped by 5 bases and J by 7 bases; unmatched bases: 5. V gene TRBV10-3 combines with J gene TRBJ2-1, with 16 bases lining up with TRBD2. The receptor was derived from a woman aged 40 to 50 who had recovered from COVID-19. The sequencing input was PBMCs or T cells enriched from blood (not recorded which). The CDR3 nucleotides are TGTGCCATCAGTTCCGGGACTAGCGGGAGGGCTAATGAGCAGTTCTTC. It encodes CAISSGTSGRANEQFF.